The 15 T cell receptor beta chains given below trace back to one sample, sequenced in a study of CXCR3-negative and CXCR3-positive naive CD8 T cells. Whole-study findings and limits: Higher TRB CDR3 hydrophobicity marked CXCR3-positive naive cells relative to CXCR3-negative naive cells.

For these TCRs, the target antigens are not known. UMI labels and 5' RACE were used to prepare the TRB cDNA libraries. TCRdb re-analyzed the 5' RACE reads; it lists each CDR3 protein once, without DNA. This listing includes fewer than 140,000 distinct CDR3 sequences. Sequencing was carried out using naive CXCR3+ CD8+ T cells from blood. Subset: CD45RO-CCR7+CD27+CD95- naive CD8+ T cells expressing CXCR3 (TNR3+). All receptors come from a human donor in good health. Some clones in this sample may be carry-over from other donors' samples.

This chain uses TRBV28 with TRBJ2-1; there is no DNA to check the TCRdb D call of TRBD1. CDR3 length equals 17 residues. CDR1 is MDHEN, CDR2 SYDVKM, per germline. The CDR3 protein is CASSYTPGQGTYNEQFF. Full variable domain (rest looked up from reference TRBV28 and TRBJ2-1): DVKVTQSSRYLVKRTGEKVFLECVQDMDHENMFWYRQDPGLGLRLIYFSYDVKMKEKGDIPEGYSVSREKKERFSLILESASTNQTSMYLCASSYTPGQGTYNEQFFGPGTRLTVL.

V gene TRBV27 combines with J gene TRBJ2-3; no DNA is available, so the TRBD2 call from TCRdb remains unchecked. Germline-derived CDR1 and CDR2 are MNHEY and SMNVEV (reference sequence). There are 16 residues in the CDR3. The CDR3 protein is CASSLSPAGSTDTQYF.

This chain links TRBV7-9 with TRBJ1-2; TCRdb's D call of TRBD1 is untestable without DNA. This CDR3 is built from 16 residues. The V gene's germline CDR1 is SEHNR and CDR2 FQNEAQ (reference sequence). The CDR3 is CASSLPIGQAKYGYTF.

The chain uses TRBV13 and TRBJ2-5; the TRBD2 assignment by TCRdb is unverifiable without DNA. Germline-derived CDR1 and CDR2 are PRHDT and FYEKMQ (reference sequence). This CDR3 spans 17 amino acids. CDR3 sequence: CASSPPGTSGNQETQYF.

The V gene is TRBV12-3 or TRBV12-4, the J gene TRBJ2-7. The CDR3 spans 12 residues. CDR3 sequence: CASSSGNYEQYF.

The rearrangement links TRBV4-3 to TRBJ2-7; the TCRdb call, TRBD1, lacks DNA for checking. CDR3 length: 14 amino acids. Germline lookup yields CDR1 LGHNA and CDR2 YSLEER. This CDR3 is CASSLRDRNYEQYF.

The V and J genes are TRBV12-3 or TRBV12-4 and TRBJ2-5; TCRdb designates TRBD2, a call that cannot be tested without DNA. This CDR3 has 16 residues. The CDR3 sequence: CASSPWTSGHQETQYF.

The gene calls are TRBV7-9 and TRBJ2-1; TCRdb selects TRBD2, and the lack of DNA leaves this call unchecked. This CDR3 comprises 13 residues. Looked up from germline, CDR1 is SEHNR and CDR2 is FQNEAQ (reference sequence). The CDR3 sequence is CASSLGDLGRRVF.

The chain's CDR3 is CASSFWGNEQYF. The V call is TRBV7-2, the J call TRBJ2-7. CDR3 length: 12 amino acids. CDR1 and CDR2 from the germline V gene are SGHTA and FQGNSA.

This CDR3 reads CASSLDLDTQYF. The genes are TRBV7-9 and TRBJ2-3. Germline assignment: CDR1 SEHNR and CDR2 FQNEAQ (reference sequence). The CDR3 covers 12 residues.

The gene calls are TRBV5-1 and TRBJ2-3; TCRdb names TRBD1, which stays unverified in the absence of DNA. Germline CDR1 SGHRS, CDR2 YFSETQ. The CDR3 length is 16 residues. The CDR3 loop reads CASSLAKRGNTDTQYF.

The CDR3 spells CSATPKGEAFF. The V and J genes are TRBV29-1 and TRBJ1-1; TCRdb indicates TRBD1, and absent DNA this call remains unverified. CDR1 is SQVTM and CDR2 is ANQGSEA in the germline V gene. This CDR3 spans 11 amino acids.

The V call is TRBV7-6, the J call TRBJ1-1; TCRdb returns TRBD1, unconfirmable since there is no DNA. The germline gives CDR1 SGHVS, CDR2 FNYEAQ. The CDR3 spans 15 residues. The CDR3 spells CASSLAGGQDTEAFF.

This sequence joins TRBV30 and TRBJ2-4; the TRBD2 assignment by TCRdb is unverifiable without DNA. Germline CDR1 GTSNPN, CDR2 SVGIG (reference sequence). The CDR3 has 18 residues. The CDR3 protein is CAWSGGSSGSSAKNIQYF. The whole variable domain, filled in from reference TRBV30 and TRBJ2-4, reads SQTIHQWPATLVQPVGSPLSLECTVEGTSNPNLYWYRQAAGRGLQLLFYSVGIGQISSEVPQNLSASRPQDRQFILSSKKLLLSDSGFYLCAWSGGSSGSSAKNIQYFGAGTRLSVL.

The chain combines TRBV29-1 with TRBJ2-2. The CDR3 length is 15 residues. Germline values: CDR1 SQVTM, CDR2 ANQGSEA. The CDR3 here is CSVEDGRRNTGELFF.